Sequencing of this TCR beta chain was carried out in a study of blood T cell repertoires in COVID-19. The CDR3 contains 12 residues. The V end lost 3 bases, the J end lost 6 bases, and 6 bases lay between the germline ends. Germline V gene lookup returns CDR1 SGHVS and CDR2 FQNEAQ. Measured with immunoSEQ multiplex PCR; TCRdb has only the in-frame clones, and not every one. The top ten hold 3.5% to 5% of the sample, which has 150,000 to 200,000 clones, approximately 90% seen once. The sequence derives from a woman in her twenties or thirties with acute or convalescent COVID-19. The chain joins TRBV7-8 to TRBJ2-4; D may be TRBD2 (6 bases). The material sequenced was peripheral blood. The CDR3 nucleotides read TGTGCCAGCAGCTTGGAGGGAAACATTCAGTACTTC. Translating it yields CASSLEGNIQYF. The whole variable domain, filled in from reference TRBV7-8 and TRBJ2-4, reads GAGVSQSPRYKVAKRGQDVALRCDPISGHVSLFWYQQALGQGPEFLTYFQNEAQLDKSGLPSDRFFAERPEGSVSTLKIQRTQQEDSAVYLCASSLEGNIQYFGAGTRLSVL.